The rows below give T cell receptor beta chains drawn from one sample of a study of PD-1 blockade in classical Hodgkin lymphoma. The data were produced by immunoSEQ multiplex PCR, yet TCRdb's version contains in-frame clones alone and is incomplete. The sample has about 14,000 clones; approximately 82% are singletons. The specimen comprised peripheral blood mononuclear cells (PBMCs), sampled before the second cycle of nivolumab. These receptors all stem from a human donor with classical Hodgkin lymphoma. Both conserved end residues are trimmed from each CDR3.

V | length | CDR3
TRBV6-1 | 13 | ASGIGGGYPYEQY
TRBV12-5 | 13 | ASGSWAGFVNEQF
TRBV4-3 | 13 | ASSRRYQVGTEAF
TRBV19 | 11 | ASSSRHSDTQY
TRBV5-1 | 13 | ASSLGVGGKGEQY
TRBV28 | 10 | ASTQGGKPLH
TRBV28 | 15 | ASSRPRPGTKNTEAF
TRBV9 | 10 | ASSPAEETQY
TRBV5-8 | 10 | ASSVRADTQY
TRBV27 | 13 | ASRQGSSYNSPLH
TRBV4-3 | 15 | ASSQDLTLLDNSPLH
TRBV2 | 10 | ASDTGGKSLH
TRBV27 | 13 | ASSFERGYSYEQY
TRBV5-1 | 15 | ASSLAGTGGHPDTQY
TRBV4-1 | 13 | ASSPLTGPNQPQH
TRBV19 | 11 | ASSINPDNEQF
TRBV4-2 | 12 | ASSQDLRVYGYT
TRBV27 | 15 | ASSLGTGDHYNSPLH
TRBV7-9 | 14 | ASSPEAGGSYNEQF
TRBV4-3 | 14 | ASSQDSTGKWYGYT
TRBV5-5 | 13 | ASSFGVAGHYGYT
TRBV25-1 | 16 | ASRGSQGGKSSFNEQF
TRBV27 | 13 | ASSLEGGRNSPLH
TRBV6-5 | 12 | ASSPRTGNTEAF